Listed here are 21 T cell receptor beta chains from one sample, sequenced in a study of blood T cells in healthy people across ages. For the second PCR, which ran for about 7 to 11 cycles, a sample-barcoded 5' primer and a J-beta primer mix were used. Using its own MiXCR run on the 5' RACE reads, TCRdb lists one record per CDR3 protein. This sample carries 650,000 to 800,000 distinct CDR3 sequences, roughly 44% of them seen once, and the ten largest clones take roughly 19%. Sequencing input: blood. Every receptor here comes from a man aged 55 to 69 in good health.

The genes are TRBV20-1 and TRBJ2-3, with 10 positions matching TRBD2. The junction had 8 bases not matched to a gene; V was cut back by 3 bases and J by 2 bases. The germline V gene encodes CDR1 DFQATT and CDR2 SNEGSKA (reference sequence). The CDR3 sequence is 16 residues long. The CDR3 DNA reads as TGCAGTGCTAGTCCCACGACTAGCGGGTTCACAGATACGCAGTATTTT. Translating it yields CSASPTTSGFTDTQYF.

The J gene is TRBJ2-2, the V gene TRBV29-1; 10 bases are a match to TRBD2. CDR3 length: 15 amino acids. Germline CDR1 SQVTM, CDR2 ANQGSEA. The trim removed 2 bases at V and 6 bases at J, leaving 6 bases unmatched. DNA for the CDR3: TGCAGCGTTGAATATAGCGGGGGGCCTCCCGGGGAGCTGTTTTTT. Its translation: CSVEYSGGPPGELFF.

The chain combines TRBV4-3 with TRBJ2-1; D gene uncertain. V dropped 0 bases and J dropped 10 bases, with 10 bases sitting between them. The CDR3 loop spans 13 amino acids. Germline V lookup: CDR1 LGHNA, CDR2 YSLEER. As DNA, the CDR3 is TGCGCCAGCAGCCAAGATTCCGGCGGCGAGCAGTTCTTC. Encoded protein: CASSQDSGGEQFF.

V usage is TRBV20-1 and J usage is TRBJ2-2; a weak D match, TRBD2 (6 bases). Germline CDR1 DFQATT, CDR2 SNEGSKA (reference sequence). The CDR3 is made up of 14 amino acids. Trimming pared 6 bases from V and 4 bases from J, leaving 15 bases between. The CDR3 DNA sequence: TGCAGTGCCCTGGAGGGGCGGGGCACCGGGGAGCTGTTTTTT. Translated: CSALEGRGTGELFF.

This clonotype was picked up a small number of times. The J gene is TRBJ2-3, the V gene TRBV20-1; D call uncertain. The germline gives CDR1 DFQATT, CDR2 SNEGSKA (reference sequence). Trimming removed 0 bases from V and 2 bases from J, with 12 bases in between. This CDR3 contains 15 residues. The CDR3 bases are TGCAGTGCTAGAGATCTGGGCCCCAACACAGATACGCAGTATTTT. Protein sequence: CSARDLGPNTDTQYF.

In its sample, this clonotype was seen many times. The chain combines TRBV11-2 with TRBJ2-5; D may be TRBD2 (6 bases). The CDR3 spans 16 residues. V lost 4 bases to trimming and J lost 1 base, with 16 bases between them. Germline assignment: CDR1 SGHAT and CDR2 FQNNGV. In nucleotides, the CDR3 is TGTGCCAGCAGCTCTTATGGAGGGTACATCCAAGAGACCCAGTACTTC. As protein: CASSSYGGYIQETQYF.

This clonotype was seen at least ten times. The rearrangement uses TRBV29-1 and TRBJ2-5; 8 bases align to TRBD1. The J segment lost 4 bases and the V segment lost 6 bases, leaving 7 bases of the junction unmatched. Germline-derived CDR1 and CDR2 are SQVTM and ANQGSEA. The CDR3 is 13 amino acids. The CDR3 DNA reads as TGCAGCGTCATGACAGGGGCTGGAGAGACCCAGTACTTC. This encodes CSVMTGAGETQYF.

V is TRBV6-2 or TRBV6-3 and J is TRBJ1-4; 8 nucleotides align to TRBD1. V lost 6 bases to trimming and J lost 10 bases; unmatched junction nucleotides: 16. There are 16 residues in the CDR3. Germline V gives CDR1 MNHEY, CDR2 SVGEGT. The CDR3 here is CASSSGTGPYRVKLFF. The CDR3 DNA is TGTGCCAGCAGCTCCGGGACAGGCCCATATCGTGTAAAACTGTTTTTT.

V usage is TRBV7-2 and J usage is TRBJ2-7, with 7 nucleotides matching TRBD2. The J segment lost 3 bases and the V segment lost 1 base, leaving 6 bases of the junction unmatched. Germline V lookup: CDR1 SGHTA, CDR2 FQGNSA. This CDR3 has 15 amino acids. CDR3 nucleotide sequence: TGTGCCAGCAGCTTAGGGTTTGGGACTAACTACGAGCAGTACTTC. Translated: CASSLGFGTNYEQYF.

The rearrangement uses TRBV9 and TRBJ2-4; 9 nucleotides agree with TRBD1. The germline CDR1 and CDR2 sequences are SGDLS and YYNGEE. V dropped 3 bases and J dropped 7; count of bases not matched to a gene: 5. The CDR3 has 14 residues. CDR3 nucleotide sequence: TGTGCCAGCAGCGAGACAGGGGGGATGAACATTCAGTACTTC. The encoded protein is CASSETGGMNIQYF. Based on the CDR3 plus reference TRBV9 and TRBJ2-4, the full variable domain is DSGVTQTPKHLITATGQRVTLRCSPRSGDLSVYWYQQSLDQGLQFLIQYYNGEERAKGNILERFSAQQFPDLHSELNLSSLELGDSALYFCASSETGGMNIQYFGAGTRLSVL.

This clonotype was counted a few times. The chain uses TRBV7-2 and TRBJ2-3; unclear D gene. Trimming cost V 0 bases and J 3 bases, with 7 bases left between them. The V gene's germline CDR1 is SGHTA and CDR2 FQGNSA. The CDR3 spans 14 residues. The CDR3 DNA follows: TGTGCCAGCAGCTTAGCCTGGGCGACAGATACGCAGTATTTT. Protein: CASSLAWATDTQYF.

V is TRBV14 and J is TRBJ2-3; D may be TRBD1 or TRBD2 (5 bases each). The V and J ends lost 5 bases and 4 bases respectively, with 10 bases between them. The CDR3 extends over 13 amino acids. The germline V gene has CDR1 SGHDN and CDR2 FVKESK. Here the CDR3 DNA reads TGTGCCAGCAGCAAGCTGGGACCAGATACGCAGTATTTT. It yields the protein CASSKLGPDTQYF.

This clonotype has a single count. Just one base apart from a much larger clone, this may be a read error. V usage is TRBV12-3 or TRBV12-4 and J usage is TRBJ2-5, with TRBD2 as a possible D gene (6 bases). This CDR3 comprises 14 residues. V gave up 7 bases and J gave up 1 base, with 13 bases separating them. This chain's CDR3 is CASNSPGGQETQYF. As DNA, the CDR3 is TGTGCCAGCAACTCCCCCGGGGGCCAAGAGACCCAGTACTTC.

A note on this clonotype: It may be a read error: a sequence one base away is much more abundant. V gene TRBV28 combines with J gene TRBJ2-7; D perhaps matches TRBD1 (6 bases). V lost 5 bases, J lost 2 bases, and 19 bases lay in between. The CDR3 is 16 amino acids. CDR1 is MDHEN and CDR2 is SYDVKM in the germline V gene. CDR3 region: CASSQGQLLGPYEQYF. The CDR3 DNA reads as TGTGCCAGCAGTCAAGGACAGCTTCTTGGCCCCTACGAGCAGTACTTC.

This clonotype was counted between two and nine times. The gene calls are TRBV20-1 and TRBJ1-1; the D is unclear. The ends were cut back, 7 bases at V and 1 base at J, with 10 bases in the middle. Per germline, CDR1 DFQATT and CDR2 SNEGSKA (reference sequence). This CDR3 has 12 residues. The CDR3 protein is CSGVGRNTEAFF. DNA for the CDR3: TGCAGTGGGGTAGGTAGGAACACTGAAGCTTTCTTT.

This clonotype has at least ten counts. CDR3 in DNA: TGCAGTGCTGACCCGGGACAGGGTAACTATGGCTACACCTTC. It is translated as CSADPGQGNYGYTF. The chain links TRBV20-1 to TRBJ1-2; 9 bases are shared with TRBD1. The J segment lost 1 base and the V segment lost 5 bases, leaving 5 bases of the junction unmatched. The CDR3 sequence is 14 residues long. Germline lookup yields CDR1 DFQATT and CDR2 SNEGSKA (reference sequence).

CDR3 in DNA: TGTGCCAGCAGTGACCGGACTAGCGGGGGGACAGATACGCAGTATTTT. Protein sequence: CASSDRTSGGTDTQYF. This chain connects TRBV6-2 or TRBV6-3 to TRBJ2-3; 14 bases line up with TRBD2. Per the germline V gene, CDR1 is MNHEY and CDR2 is SVGEGT. J lost 3 bases, V lost 5 bases, and 4 bases had no gene match. The CDR3 length is 16 residues.

The rearrangement uses TRBV4-2 and TRBJ1-2; 8 positions agree with TRBD1. The CDR3 is 15 amino acids. CDR1 and CDR2 (germline): LGHNA, YNFKEQ. V trimming: 1 base; J trimming: 6 bases; junction bases outside the gene matches: 7. This CDR3 is CASSQGRQGLNGYTF. The CDR3, as DNA: TGTGCCAGCAGCCAAGGACGACAGGGGCTCAATGGCTACACCTTC.

The chain employs TRBV28 and TRBJ2-3; 10 bases are shared with TRBD1. Germline assignment: CDR1 MDHEN and CDR2 SYDVKM. The CDR3 has 12 residues. V lost 2 bases to trimming and J lost 14 bases; unmatched junction nucleotides: 4. The CDR3 coding sequence is TGTGCCAGCAGTTTAGTGGGACAGGGGTTGTATTTT. Translation gives CASSLVGQGLYF.

V usage is TRBV28 and J usage is TRBJ1-1, with D possibly being TRBD1 (5 bases). Trimming shortened V by 8 bases and J by 0 bases, and 10 bases separated the two germline ends. The CDR3 loop spans 13 amino acids. CDR1 MDHEN and CDR2 SYDVKM come from the germline V gene. The CDR3 coding sequence is TGTGCCAGCGGTGGACACATGAACACTGAAGCTTTCTTT. Translation gives CASGGHMNTEAFF.

Concerning this clonotype itself: This may be a read error: a much more frequent sequence differs by one nucleotide. The chain employs TRBV12-3 or TRBV12-4 and TRBJ2-7, with D tentatively TRBD2 (6 bases). Trimming shortened V by 6 bases and J by 10 bases, and 16 bases separated the two germline ends. CDR3 size: 12 residues. CDR3 in amino acids: CASSPGWEAQYF. The CDR3 DNA follows: TGTGCCAGCAGCCCAGGGTGGGAGGCCCAGTACTTC.